The clone carrying this TCR beta chain was observed a single time. Its target is unknown. This specimen comes from a study of identifying expanded T cells in peripheral blood. Study-wide points: Around 1.2 clones differed between technical replicates, versus around 15 and 19 over time.

Clones were read by immunoSEQ multiplex PCR, and TCRdb kept only the in-frame ones, dropping some. The data contain tens of thousands of clones, 85% to 90% of them seen just once; the ten biggest clones take up around 19%. V dropped 1 base and J dropped 6 bases, with 13 bases sitting between them. The CDR3 loop spans 14 amino acids. Germline V gene data show CDR1 as SGHAT and CDR2 as FQNNGV. During the collection period, no donor immune events like infections were recorded. The rearrangement uses TRBV11-2 and TRBJ2-7; D is tentatively TRBD1 or TRBD2 (6 bases each). This receptor was taken from a person aged 18-70 years in good health. The sequenced sample consisted of blood. CDR3 DNA sequence: TGTGCCAGCAGCTTAGGAAGGGGGGCCCTCGAGCAGTACTTC. Protein product: CASSLGRGALEQYF.